These T cell receptor beta chains were read from a single sample in a study of tumor and adjacent non-tumor tissue in lung cancer. TCRdb passed the multiplex PCR reads through MiXCR, listing each CDR3 protein once. The repertoire includes about 82,000 distinct CDR3 sequences, under 85% of them detected once, and approximately 12% sits in the top ten. The material sequenced was lung tumor tissue. Receptors were obtained from a woman in her forties or fifties with non-small cell lung cancer. The CDR3 runs from the conserved cysteine through the conserved F or W. The D gene is left open where the match is weak.

>.|TRBV14
CASSQDRVERKLFF
>.|TRBV4-2
CASSPAREVSTDTQYF
>.|TRBV4-1
CASNQEGRPRGDSYTF
>TRBD2|TRBV4-2
CANSQEGKLAVYRETQYF
>.|TRBV10-3
CAIRRGLQETQYF
>TRBD2|TRBV7-9
CDSSLLAGVKNEQFF
>TRBD1|TRBV6-5
CASNYNRGNKPQHF
>.|TRBV4-1
CASSQVPGSNLPQHF
>TRBD2|TRBV20-1
CSANPSGISYNEQFF
>.|TRBV5-1
CASGLSRASRTLVPYF
>.|TRBV10-1
CASRDEGDFYNEQFF
>.|TRBV10-3
CATRAGGGTRELFF
>.|TRBV5-1
CASSPQVAEGTGELFF
>TRBD2|TRBV4-1
CACSQDLLVGGPNEQFF
>TRBD1|TRBV6-1
CASSVPDRGAVTETFF
>.|TRBV12-3/TRBV12-4
CASRPDSSSPLHF
>TRBD2|TRBV10-3
CAISGTSGGRNEQFF
>.|TRBV7-8
CASSSTGRWQFF
>.|TRBV29-1
CIVGSGEETQYF
>TRBD2|TRBV4-2
CASSLEAGDPYNEHFF
>TRBD2|TRBV6-1
CASSRTSGRPLYEQYF
>.|TRBV10-1
CASSSQITGERFF
>.|TRBV10-1
CASRLRNIGELFF
>TRBD2|TRBV11-2
CARSYGGRTSGSEEYF
>TRBD2|TRBV7-9
CASSPRRTSSLYNEQFF
>TRBD1|TRBV6-5
CASSGGQGASDFCGYTF
>TRBD1|TRBV20-1
CRARSPGTGDYEQCF
>.|TRBV12-3/TRBV12-4
CASSLGGGKVTGELFF
>TRBD2|TRBV5-1
CASSLRGLAGGEQFF
>.|TRBV5-1
CASSLEPGQPQYF
>.|TRBV6-1
CASSVEGLATYEQYF
>.|TRBV28
CVSHYRWGRGNNEQFF
>.|TRBV20-1
CRARDPPDIYNEQLF
>TRBD2|TRBV20-1
CSVREQLAGIYEQYF
>TRBD1|TRBV7-3
CASSSWGQGNSPLHF
>.|TRBV9
CASSVAGGTQYF
>TRBD2|TRBV28
CASSSTPGLAGGGTYIEQFF
>.|TRBV5-6
CASSFGLGQGCGYTF
>.|TRBV29-1
CNALGQSTEAFF
>.|TRBV7-9
CASSRLGQNEKLFF